This TCR beta chain was captured in a study of blood T cell repertoires in COVID-19. In the authors' workflow: Using reference gene primer amplification, nucleated cell counts were estimated. Profiling relied on immunoSEQ multiplex PCR, and the TCRdb table lists in-frame clones only, not all of them. V and J calls and clone size are as listed in that table; D and trimming were resolved from the DNA. This sample has under 150,000 clones, with approximately 84% found just once. This TCR came from a man in his 70s with acute or convalescent COVID-19. Sequenced input: peripheral blood.

In DNA form, the CDR3 reads TGTGCCAGCAGTTTACTGAATTCACCCCTCCACTTT. Its protein is CASSLLNSPLHF. This sequence joins TRBV27 and TRBJ1-6; unclear D gene. CDR1 and CDR2 (germline): MNHEY, SMNVEV (reference sequence). CDR3 length equals 12 residues. The ends were cut back, 2 bases at V and 7 bases at J, with 3 bases in the middle.